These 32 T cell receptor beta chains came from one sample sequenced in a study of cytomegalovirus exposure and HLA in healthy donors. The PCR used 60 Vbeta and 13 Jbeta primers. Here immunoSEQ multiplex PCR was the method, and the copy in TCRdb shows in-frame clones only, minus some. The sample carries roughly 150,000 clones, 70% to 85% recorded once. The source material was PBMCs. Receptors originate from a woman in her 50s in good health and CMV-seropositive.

This CDR3 is CAISEWGEGTDTQYF. The CDR3 DNA reads TGTGCCATCAGTGAGTGGGGGGAAGGCACAGATACGCAGTATTTT. This rearrangement joins TRBV10-3 to TRBJ2-3; TRBD2 might be the D (6 bases). The CDR3 has 15 residues. V lost 1 base and J lost 1, with 9 bases in between. Germline CDR1 and CDR2: ENHRY and SYGVKD.

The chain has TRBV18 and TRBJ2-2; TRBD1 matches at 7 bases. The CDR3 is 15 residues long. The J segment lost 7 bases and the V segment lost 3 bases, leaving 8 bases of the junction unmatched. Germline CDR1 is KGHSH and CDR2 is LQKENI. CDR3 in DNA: TGTGCCAGCTCACCGTACGAGGGGGCTGACGGGGAGCTGTTTTTT. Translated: CASSPYEGADGELFF.

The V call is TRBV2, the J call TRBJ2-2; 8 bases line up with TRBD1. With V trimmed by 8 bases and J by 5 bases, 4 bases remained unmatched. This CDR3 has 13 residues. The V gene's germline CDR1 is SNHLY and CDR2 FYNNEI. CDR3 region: CASQTGETGELFF. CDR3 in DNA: TGTGCCAGCCAGACAGGGGAAACCGGGGAGCTGTTTTTT. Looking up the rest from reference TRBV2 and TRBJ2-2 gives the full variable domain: EPEVTQTPSHQVTQMGQEVILRCVPISNHLYFYWYRQILGQKVEFLVSFYNNEISEKSEIFDDQFSVERPDGSNFTLKIRSTKLEDSAMYFCASQTGETGELFFGEGSRLTVL.

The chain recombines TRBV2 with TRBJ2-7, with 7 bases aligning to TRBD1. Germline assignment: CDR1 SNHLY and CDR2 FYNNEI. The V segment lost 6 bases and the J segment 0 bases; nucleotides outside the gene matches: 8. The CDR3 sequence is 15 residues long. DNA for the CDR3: TGTGCCAGCAGCTACTCCGGGACAGCCTCCTACGAGCAGTACTTC. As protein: CASSYSGTASYEQYF. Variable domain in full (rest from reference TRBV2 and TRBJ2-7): EPEVTQTPSHQVTQMGQEVILRCVPISNHLYFYWYRQILGQKVEFLVSFYNNEISEKSEIFDDQFSVERPDGSNFTLKIRSTKLEDSAMYFCASSYSGTASYEQYFGPGTRLTVT.

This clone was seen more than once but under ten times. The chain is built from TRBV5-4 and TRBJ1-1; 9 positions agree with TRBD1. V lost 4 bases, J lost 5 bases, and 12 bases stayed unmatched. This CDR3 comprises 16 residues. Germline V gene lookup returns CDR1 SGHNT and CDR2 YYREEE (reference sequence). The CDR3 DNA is TGTGCCAGCAGCCCCAAGGAGGGGGACAGGGCTACTGAAGCTTTCTTT. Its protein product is CASSPKEGDRATEAFF.

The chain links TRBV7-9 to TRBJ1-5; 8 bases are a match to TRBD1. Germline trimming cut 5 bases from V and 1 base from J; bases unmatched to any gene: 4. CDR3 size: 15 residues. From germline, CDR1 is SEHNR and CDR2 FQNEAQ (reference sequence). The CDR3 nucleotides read TGTGCCAGCAGCCCGGGACAGGTGAGCAATCAGCCCCAGCATTTT. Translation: CASSPGQVSNQPQHF.

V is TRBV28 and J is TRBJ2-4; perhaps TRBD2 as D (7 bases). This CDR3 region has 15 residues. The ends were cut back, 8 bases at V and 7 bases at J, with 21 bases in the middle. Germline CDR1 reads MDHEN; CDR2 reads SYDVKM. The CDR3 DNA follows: TGTGCCAGCTCGATTGAGGGGGGGCTAGCGAACATTCAGTACTTC. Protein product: CASSIEGGLANIQYF.

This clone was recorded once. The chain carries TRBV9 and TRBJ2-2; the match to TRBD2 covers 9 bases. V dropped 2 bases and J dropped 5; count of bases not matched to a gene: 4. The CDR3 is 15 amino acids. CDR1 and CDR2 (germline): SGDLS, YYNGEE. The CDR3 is CASSVGTSFTGELFF. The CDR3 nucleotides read TGTGCCAGCAGCGTCGGGACTAGCTTTACCGGGGAGCTGTTTTTT.

The CDR3 bases are TGTGCCAGCAGCCGAGGGGGACCCAATCAGCCCCAGCATTTT. It codes for CASSRGGPNQPQHF. This chain uses TRBV6-5 with TRBJ1-5; D may be TRBD1 (6 bases). Looked up from germline, CDR1 is MNHEY and CDR2 is SVGAGI. Between the trimmed V and J ends, which lost 6 bases and 3 bases, there was a span of 12 bases. This CDR3 region has 14 residues.

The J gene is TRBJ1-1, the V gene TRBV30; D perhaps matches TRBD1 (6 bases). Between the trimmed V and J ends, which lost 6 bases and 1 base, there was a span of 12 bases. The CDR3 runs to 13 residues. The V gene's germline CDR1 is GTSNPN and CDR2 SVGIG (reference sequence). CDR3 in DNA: TGTGCCTGCACAGGGTTCCGGAACACTGAAGCTTTCTTT. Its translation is CACTGFRNTEAFF.

This chain's CDR3 is CASSKLGAANTGELFF. Written as DNA, the CDR3 is TGTGCCAGTAGTAAGTTAGGGGCTGCGAACACCGGGGAGCTGTTTTTT. The chain uses TRBV19 and TRBJ2-2; D is possibly TRBD1 (5 bases). Trimming pared 4 bases from V and 0 bases from J, leaving 12 bases between. CDR3 length equals 16 residues. Per the germline V gene, CDR1 is LNHDA and CDR2 is SQIVND (reference sequence).

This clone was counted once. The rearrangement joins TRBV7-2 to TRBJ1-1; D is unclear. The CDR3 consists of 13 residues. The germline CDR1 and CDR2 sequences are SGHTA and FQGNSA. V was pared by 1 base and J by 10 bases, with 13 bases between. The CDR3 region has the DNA TGTGCCAGCAGCTTAGGTCATGGCATGGCAGCTTTCTTT. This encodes CASSLGHGMAAFF.

CDR3 amino acids: CASARAGDYEQYF. CDR3 coding DNA: TGTGCCAGCGCCCGAGCAGGGGACTACGAGCAGTACTTC. The J gene is TRBJ2-7, the V gene TRBV6-1, with D tentatively TRBD1 (6 bases). V dropped 8 bases and J dropped 3 bases, with 14 bases sitting between them. The germline V gene encodes CDR1 MNHNS and CDR2 SASEGT. This CDR3 region has 13 residues.

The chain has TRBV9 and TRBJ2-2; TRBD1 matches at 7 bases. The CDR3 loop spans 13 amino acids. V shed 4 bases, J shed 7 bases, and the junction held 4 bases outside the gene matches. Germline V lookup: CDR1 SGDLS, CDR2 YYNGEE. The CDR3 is CASSIRDSGELFF. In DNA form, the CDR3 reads TGTGCCAGCAGCATAAGGGACAGCGGGGAGCTGTTTTTT.

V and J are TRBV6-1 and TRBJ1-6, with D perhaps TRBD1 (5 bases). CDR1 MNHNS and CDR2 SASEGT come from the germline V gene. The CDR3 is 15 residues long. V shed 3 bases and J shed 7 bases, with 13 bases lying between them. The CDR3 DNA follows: TGTGCCAGCAGTGAGGTACAGGTTACCAATTCACCCCTCCACTTT. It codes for CASSEVQVTNSPLHF.

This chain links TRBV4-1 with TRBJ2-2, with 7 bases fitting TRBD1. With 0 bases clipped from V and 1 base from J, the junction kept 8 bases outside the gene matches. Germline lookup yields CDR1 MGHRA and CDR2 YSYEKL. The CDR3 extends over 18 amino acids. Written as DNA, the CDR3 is TGCGCCAGCAGCCAAGATATGGTCAGGACAGGGAACACCGGGGAGCTGTTTTTT. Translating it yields CASSQDMVRTGNTGELFF.

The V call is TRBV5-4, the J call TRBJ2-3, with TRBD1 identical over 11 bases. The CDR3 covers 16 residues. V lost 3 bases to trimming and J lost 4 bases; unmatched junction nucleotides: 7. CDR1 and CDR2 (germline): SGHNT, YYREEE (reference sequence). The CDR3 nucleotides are TGTGCCAGCAGCTCTCGCCGGACAGGGGGCCCAGATACGCAGTATTTT. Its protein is CASSSRRTGGPDTQYF. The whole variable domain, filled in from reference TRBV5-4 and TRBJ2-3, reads ETGVTQSPTHLIKTRGQQVTLRCSSQSGHNTVSWYQQALGQGPQFIFQYYREEENGRGNFPPRFSGLQFPNYSSELNVNALELDDSALYLCASSSRRTGGPDTQYFGPGTRLTVL.

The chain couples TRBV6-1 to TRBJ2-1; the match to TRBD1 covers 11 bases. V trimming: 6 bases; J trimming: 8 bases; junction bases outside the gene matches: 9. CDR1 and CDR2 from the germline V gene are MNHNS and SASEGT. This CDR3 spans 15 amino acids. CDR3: CASRGDRGESDEQFF. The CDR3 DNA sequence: TGTGCCAGCAGGGGGGACAGGGGGGAAAGCGATGAGCAGTTCTTC.

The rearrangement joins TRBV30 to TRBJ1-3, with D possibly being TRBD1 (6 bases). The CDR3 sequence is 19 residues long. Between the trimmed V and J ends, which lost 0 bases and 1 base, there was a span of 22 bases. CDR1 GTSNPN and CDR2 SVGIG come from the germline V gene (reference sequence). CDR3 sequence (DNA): TGTGCCTGGAGTGTAGTGGCAGGGGCAAATTCTCGTTCTGGAAACACCATATATTTT. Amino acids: CAWSVVAGANSRSGNTIYF.

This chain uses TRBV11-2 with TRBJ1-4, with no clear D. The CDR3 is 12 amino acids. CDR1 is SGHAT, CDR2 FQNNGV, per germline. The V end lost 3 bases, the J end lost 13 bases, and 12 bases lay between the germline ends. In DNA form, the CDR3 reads TGTGCCAGCAGCTTTACGGGAATAGGACTGTTTTTT. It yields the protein CASSFTGIGLFF. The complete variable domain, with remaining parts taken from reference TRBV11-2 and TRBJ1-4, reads EAGVAQSPRYKIIEKRQSVAFWCNPISGHATLYWYQQILGQGPKLLIQFQNNGVVDDSQLPKDRFSAERLKGVDSTLKIQPAKLEDSAVYLCASSFTGIGLFFGSGTQLSVL.

The CDR3 loop is CASSPTGGSADTQYF. CDR3 bases: TGTGCCAGCAGCCCCACGGGGGGTAGCGCAGATACGCAGTATTTT. The gene calls are TRBV7-3 and TRBJ2-3, with 7 bases lining up with TRBD2. This CDR3 comprises 15 residues. Germline V lookup: CDR1 SGHTA, CDR2 FQGTGA. V was clipped by 5 bases and J by 4 bases; unmatched bases: 9. Using reference TRBV7-3 and TRBJ2-3 for the parts outside the CDR3, the full variable domain is GAGVSQTPSNKVTEKGKYVELRCDPISGHTALYWYRQSLGQGPEFLIYFQGTGAADDSGLPNDRFFAVRPEGSVSTLKIQRTERGDSAVYLCASSPTGGSADTQYFGPGTRLTVL.

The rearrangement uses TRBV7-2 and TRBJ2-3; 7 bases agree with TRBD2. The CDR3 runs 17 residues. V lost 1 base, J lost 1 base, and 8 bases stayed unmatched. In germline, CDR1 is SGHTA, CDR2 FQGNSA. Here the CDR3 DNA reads TGTGCCAGCAGCTTAGTTTCACTAGCGCGACGCACAGATACGCAGTATTTT. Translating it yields CASSLVSLARRTDTQYF.

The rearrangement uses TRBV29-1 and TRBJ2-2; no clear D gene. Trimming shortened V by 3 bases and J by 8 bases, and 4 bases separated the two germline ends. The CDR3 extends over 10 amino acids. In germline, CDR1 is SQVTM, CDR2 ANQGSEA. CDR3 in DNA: TGCAGCGTTGACCAGGGGGAGCTGTTTTTT. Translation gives CSVDQGELFF.

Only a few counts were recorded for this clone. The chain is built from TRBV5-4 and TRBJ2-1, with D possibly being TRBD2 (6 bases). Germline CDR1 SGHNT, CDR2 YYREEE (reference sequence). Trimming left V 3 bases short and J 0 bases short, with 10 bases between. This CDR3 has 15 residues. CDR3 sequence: CASSSGLSSYNEQFF. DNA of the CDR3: TGTGCCAGCAGCTCGGGACTCAGCTCCTACAATGAGCAGTTCTTC.

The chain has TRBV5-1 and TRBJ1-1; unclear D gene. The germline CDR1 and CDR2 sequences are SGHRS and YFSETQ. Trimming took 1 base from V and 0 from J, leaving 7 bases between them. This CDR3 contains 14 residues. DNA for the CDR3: TGCGCCAGCAGCTTGTCAAATTTGAACACTGAAGCTTTCTTT. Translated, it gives CASSLSNLNTEAFF.

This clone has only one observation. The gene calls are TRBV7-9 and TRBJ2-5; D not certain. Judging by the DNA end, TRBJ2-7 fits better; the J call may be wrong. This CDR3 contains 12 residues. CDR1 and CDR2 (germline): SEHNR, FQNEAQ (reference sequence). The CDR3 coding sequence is TGTGCCAGCAGCGCAACGTGGTACGAGCAGTACTTC. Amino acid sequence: CASSATWYEQYF.

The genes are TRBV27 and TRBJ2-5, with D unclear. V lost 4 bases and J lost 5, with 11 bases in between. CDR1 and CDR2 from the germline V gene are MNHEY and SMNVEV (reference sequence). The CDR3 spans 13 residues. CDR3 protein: CASSYNKWETQYF. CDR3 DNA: TGTGCCAGCAGTTACAATAAGTGGGAGACCCAGTACTTC.

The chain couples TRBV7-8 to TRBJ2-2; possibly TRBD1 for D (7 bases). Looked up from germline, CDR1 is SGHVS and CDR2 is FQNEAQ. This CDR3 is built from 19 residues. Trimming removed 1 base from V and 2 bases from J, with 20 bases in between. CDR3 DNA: TGTGCCAGCAGCTTAGGAGTGACAGGGAGGTTGTTAAACACCGGGGAGCTGTTTTTT. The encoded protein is CASSLGVTGRLLNTGELFF.

Written as DNA, the CDR3 is TGTGCCAGCAGCTTAGGAGGATCGGGGGGTGGCTACGAGCAGTACTTC. It yields the protein CASSLGGSGGGYEQYF. This chain links TRBV7-9 with TRBJ2-7; 7 bases are shared with TRBD2. Germline V gene data show CDR1 as SEHNR and CDR2 as FQNEAQ (reference sequence). Losses at the gene ends were 1 base for V and 3 bases for J; bases not matched to a gene: 9. The CDR3 contains 16 residues. Drawing the rest from reference TRBV7-9 and TRBJ2-7, the complete variable domain is DTGVSQNPRHKITKRGQNVTFRCDPISEHNRLYWYRQTLGQGPEFLTYFQNEAQLEKSRLLSDRFSAERPKGSFSTLEIQRTEQGDSAMYLCASSLGGSGGGYEQYFGPGTRLTVT.

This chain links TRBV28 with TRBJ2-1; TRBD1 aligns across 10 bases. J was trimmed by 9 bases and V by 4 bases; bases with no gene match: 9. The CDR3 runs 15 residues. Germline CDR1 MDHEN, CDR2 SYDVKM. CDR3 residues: CASSSLGTGAREQFF. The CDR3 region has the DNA TGTGCCAGCAGTTCACTTGGGACAGGGGCTCGTGAGCAGTTCTTC. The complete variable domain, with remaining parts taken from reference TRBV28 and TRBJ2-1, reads DVKVTQSSRYLVKRTGEKVFLECVQDMDHENMFWYRQDPGLGLRLIYFSYDVKMKEKGDIPEGYSVSREKKERFSLILESASTNQTSMYLCASSSLGTGAREQFFGPGTRLTVL.

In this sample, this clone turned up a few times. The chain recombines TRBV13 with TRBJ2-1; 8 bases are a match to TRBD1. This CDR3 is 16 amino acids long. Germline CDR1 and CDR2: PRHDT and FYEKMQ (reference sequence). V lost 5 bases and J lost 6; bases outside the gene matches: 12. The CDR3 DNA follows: TGTGCCAGCAGCCCCCCCGGGACAGGACAACGCAATGAGCAGTTCTTC. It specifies CASSPPGTGQRNEQFF.

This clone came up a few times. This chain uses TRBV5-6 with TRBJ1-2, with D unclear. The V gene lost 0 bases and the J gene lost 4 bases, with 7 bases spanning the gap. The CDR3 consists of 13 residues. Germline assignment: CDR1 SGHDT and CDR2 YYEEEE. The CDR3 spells CASSLDRSYGYTF. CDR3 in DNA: TGTGCCAGCAGCTTGGATCGGAGCTATGGCTACACCTTC.